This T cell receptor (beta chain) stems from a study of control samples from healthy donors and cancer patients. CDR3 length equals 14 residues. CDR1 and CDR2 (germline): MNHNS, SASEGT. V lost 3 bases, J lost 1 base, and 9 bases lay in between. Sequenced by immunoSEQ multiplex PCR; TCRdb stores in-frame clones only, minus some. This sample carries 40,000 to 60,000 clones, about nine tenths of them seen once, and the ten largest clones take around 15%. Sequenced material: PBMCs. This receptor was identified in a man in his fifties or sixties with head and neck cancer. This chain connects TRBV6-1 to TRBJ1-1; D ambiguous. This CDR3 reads CASSEFFRNTEAFF. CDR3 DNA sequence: TGTGCCAGCAGTGAGTTTTTCAGGAACACTGAAGCTTTCTTT.